These 18 T cell receptor beta chains were sequenced from one sample in a study of Graves' ophthalmopathy and Graves' hyperthyroidism (dated by TCRdb to 2016 to 2019). Sequencer: Illumina HiSeq 2000. For repertoire sequencing, the TCR beta CDR3 regions were amplified from RNA transcripts. HTBI primers and the Qiagen OneStep RT-PCR kit were used in a first-round RT-PCR, which was followed by a second-round multiplex PCR, size selection and purification. TCRdb handled the public reads itself, with Q25 trimming in fastp and clone calling in MiXCR, and kept productive beta chains. Rows are combined by CDR3 protein, so each entry shows the most common genes and DNA. The table for this sample lists about 370,000 distinct CDR3 sequences; roughly 15% of them were counted only once. The ten largest make up roughly 2.4% of the sample. The sequenced sample consisted of peripheral blood. All receptors derive from an adult woman with stable Graves' hyperthyroidism.

About this clonotype: Compared with germline, one end of the junction differs, possibly owing to a read error. This chain links TRBV11-1 with TRBJ1-5, with 7 positions matching TRBD1. The CDR3 covers 18 residues. Germline loops: CDR1 SGHAT, CDR2 FQDESV (reference sequence). CDR3 protein: CASSLTGDSDYSDQPQHF. Written as DNA, the CDR3 is TGTGCCAGCAGCTTAACCGGGGACAGCGACTATAGCGATCAGCCCCAGCATTTT.

Ten or more counts support this clonotype. The gene calls are TRBV5-1 and TRBJ2-5, with D perhaps matching TRBD2 (6 bases). Germline V gene data show CDR1 as SGHRS and CDR2 as YFSETQ. The CDR3 consists of 15 residues. With 4 bases removed from V and 5 bases from J, the gap between germline ends came to 18 bases. The CDR3 region is CASSPVPRESETQYF. The CDR3 DNA sequence: TGCGCCAGCAGCCCGGTCCCGCGGGAATCGGAGACCCAGTACTTC.

At least ten counts were recorded for this clonotype. The genes are TRBV6-1 and TRBJ1-5; no definite D call. From germline, CDR1 is MNHNS and CDR2 SASEGT. Trimming shortened V by 8 bases and J by 1 base, and 18 bases separated the two germline ends. The CDR3 spans 16 residues. The CDR3 loop is CASEEHRLASNQPQHF. The CDR3 region has the DNA TGTGCCAGCGAGGAACACCGTCTAGCGAGCAATCAGCCCCAGCATTTT.

In its sample, this clonotype was seen many times. The chain employs TRBV4-1 and TRBJ2-5; 8 nucleotides agree with TRBD2. CDR1 and CDR2 from the germline V gene are MGHRA and YSYEKL. J was trimmed by 5 bases and V by 4 bases; bases with no gene match: 9. This CDR3 has 15 residues. The CDR3, as DNA: TGCGCCAGCAGCCTCGAGGCTAGCGGGTGGGAGACCCAGTACTTC. Translating it yields CASSLEASGWETQYF.

This clonotype showed up many times. The J gene is TRBJ2-5, the V gene TRBV2; 10 bases are shared with TRBD1. Germline CDR1 SNHLY, CDR2 FYNNEI. Trimming took 4 bases from V and 1 from J; bases not matched to a gene: 3. The length of the CDR3 is 15 residues. For the CDR3, the DNA is TGTGCCAGCAGTGGACAGGGGGCTAGCCAAGAGACCCAGTACTTC. This sequence encodes CASSGQGASQETQYF.

This clonotype was detected many times. The chain uses TRBV12-3 or TRBV12-4 and TRBJ2-6; D not certain. Deletions cut 4 bases from V and 1 base from J, with 8 bases between. The CDR3 length is 15 residues. This CDR3 reads CASSSWDSGANVLTF. The DNA of the CDR3 is TGTGCCAGCAGTTCATGGGATTCTGGGGCCAACGTCCTGACTTTC.

This clonotype came up many times. At one of its ends the junction is not consistent with the germline gene, which may arise from a read error. The V call is TRBV6-2 or TRBV6-3, the J call TRBJ2-7, with a tentative D call TRBD1 (7 bases). This CDR3 contains 13 residues. Per germline, CDR1 MNHEY and CDR2 SVGEGT. CDR3 coding DNA: TGTGCCAGCAGTTACTCGGCGGGGACAGATTGCTCGTTC. As protein: CASSYSAGTDCSF.

The rearrangement uses TRBV7-3 and TRBJ2-7; no clear D gene. Trimming removed 2 bases from V and 4 bases from J, with 15 bases in between. CDR1 and CDR2 from the germline V gene are SGHTA and FQGTGA. The CDR3 has 15 residues. CDR3 sequence (DNA): TGTGCCAGCAGCTTATCCCCATCAGACAATTACGAGCAGTACTTC. This codes for CASSLSPSDNYEQYF.

At least ten counts were recorded for this clonotype. The rearrangement uses TRBV19 and TRBJ2-7; TRBD2 is a possible D gene (6 bases). V lost 3 bases and J lost 4, with 22 bases in between. Germline CDR1 is LNHDA and CDR2 is SQIVND (reference sequence). The CDR3 spans 17 residues. CDR3 amino acids: CASSIPRDSEPYYEQYF. CDR3 coding DNA: TGTGCCAGTAGTATCCCCCGGGACTCCGAACCCTATTACGAGCAGTACTTC.

A few counts support this clonotype. The chain links TRBV3-1 to TRBJ1-1, with TRBD1 as a possible D gene (5 bases). Deletions cut 0 bases from V and 0 bases from J, with 17 bases between. CDR1 and CDR2 (germline): LGHDT, YNNKEL (reference sequence). CDR3 length equals 18 residues. In DNA, the CDR3 is TGTGCCAGCAGCCAAGACAGGGTGAGATTTAATATGAACACTGAAGCTTTCTTT. Translated, it gives CASSQDRVRFNMNTEAFF.

In this sample, this clonotype turned up many times. CDR3 in DNA: TGTGCCAGCAGCCTGCGCGGGGCCGGACAGCCCCAGCATTTT. Translation: CASSLRGAGQPQHF. The chain has TRBV12-3 or TRBV12-4 and TRBJ1-5; D perhaps matches TRBD1 (5 bases). V dropped 6 bases and J dropped 7 bases, with 16 bases sitting between them. The CDR3 sequence is 14 residues long.

In this sample, this clonotype turned up many times. V usage is TRBV6-1 and J usage is TRBJ1-1; TRBD1 matches at 7 bases. The CDR3 runs to 15 residues. The germline V gene encodes CDR1 MNHNS and CDR2 SASEGT. After removal of 6 bases from V and 2 bases from J, the junction contained 9 bases not matched to a gene. CDR3 nucleotide sequence: TGTGCCAGCAGACACCCGACAGGGCTAAACACTGAAGCTTTCTTT. Residues: CASRHPTGLNTEAFF.

This clonotype was observed at least ten times. One end of the junction fails to match germline, which may point to a read error. J is TRBJ2-7 and V is TRBV7-8, with 7 bases that match TRBD1. The germline gives CDR1 SGHVS, CDR2 FQNEAQ. The CDR3 spans 15 residues. Here the CDR3 DNA reads TGTGCCAGCAGTTTAGGGGGCGCGAGCTCCTACGAGCAGTACTTC. Encoded protein: CASSLGGASSYEQYF. The full variable domain, completed using reference TRBV7-8 and TRBJ2-7, is GAGVSQSPRYKVAKRGQDVALRCDPISGHVSLFWYQQALGQGPEFLTYFQNEAQLDKSGLPSDRFFAERPEGSVSTLKIQRTQQEDSAVYLCASSLGGASSYEQYFGPGTRLTVT.

This clonotype was seen repeatedly, ten times or more. The chain uses TRBV4-2 and TRBJ2-5, with a possible D match to TRBD1 (5 bases). Trimming stripped 1 base from V and 3 bases from J, with 9 bases between. The V gene's germline CDR1 is LGHNA and CDR2 YNFKEQ. This CDR3 is 14 amino acids long. CDR3 loop: CASSQGRGEETQYF. CDR3 nucleotides: TGTGCCAGCAGCCAAGGAAGGGGTGAAGAGACCCAGTACTTC.

This clonotype showed up many times. The chain has TRBV6-1 and TRBJ2-5; D gene uncertain. Germline V lookup: CDR1 MNHNS, CDR2 SASEGT. The CDR3 sequence is 12 residues long. V was clipped by 6 bases and J by 5 bases, with 10 bases between them. CDR3 sequence (DNA): TGTGCCAGCAGCCAGGTCGGGGAGACCCAGTACTTC. This translates into CASSQVGETQYF.

In its sample, this clonotype was seen many times. J is TRBJ2-4 and V is TRBV11-1; 8 positions agree with TRBD2. V was clipped by 5 bases and J by 1 base; unmatched bases: 16. Germline CDR1 and CDR2: SGHAT and FQDESV (reference sequence). The CDR3 has 19 residues. The CDR3 DNA is TGTGCCAGCAGCGCCATCCCGGGACGCCCGGGAGGGGCCAAAAACATTCAGTACTTC. This sequence encodes CASSAIPGRPGGAKNIQYF.

This clonotype was seen only a few times. V usage is TRBV19 and J usage is TRBJ2-1; D unclear. This CDR3 is built from 13 residues. V lost 4 bases to trimming and J lost 7 bases, with 11 bases between them. Germline V gene lookup returns CDR1 LNHDA and CDR2 SQIVND (reference sequence). CDR3 nucleotide sequence: TGTGCCAGTAGTAGCAATGATAGAAATGAGCAGTTCTTC. It encodes CASSSNDRNEQFF.

This clonotype was detected many times. The chain uses TRBV10-3 and TRBJ1-1; D is possibly TRBD1 (5 bases). Germline assignment: CDR1 ENHRY and CDR2 SYGVKD. The CDR3 is made up of 14 amino acids. Trimming removed 7 bases from V and 1 base from J, with 13 bases in between. As DNA, the CDR3 is TGTGCCATCACCAAGGACAAGACGAACACTGAAGCTTTCTTT. Protein product: CAITKDKTNTEAFF.